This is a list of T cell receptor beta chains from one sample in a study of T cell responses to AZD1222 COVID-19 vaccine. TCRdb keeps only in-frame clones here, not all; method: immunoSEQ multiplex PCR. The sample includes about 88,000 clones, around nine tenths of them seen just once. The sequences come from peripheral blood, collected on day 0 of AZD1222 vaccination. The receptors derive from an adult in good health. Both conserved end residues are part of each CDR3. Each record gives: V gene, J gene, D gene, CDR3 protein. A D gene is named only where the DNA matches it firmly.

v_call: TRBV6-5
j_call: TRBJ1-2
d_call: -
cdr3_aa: CASKALGYGYTF

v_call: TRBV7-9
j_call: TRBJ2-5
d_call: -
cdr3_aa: CASSLDGGLETQYF

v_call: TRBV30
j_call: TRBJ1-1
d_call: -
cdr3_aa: CAWRRNRATIMNTEAFF

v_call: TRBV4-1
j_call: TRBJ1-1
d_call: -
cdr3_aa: CASSQDSRVDTEAFF

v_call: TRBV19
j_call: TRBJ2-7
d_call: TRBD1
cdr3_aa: CASSLSGTGAYEQYF

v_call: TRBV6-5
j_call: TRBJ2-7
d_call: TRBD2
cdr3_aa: CASSYGGGAYEQYF

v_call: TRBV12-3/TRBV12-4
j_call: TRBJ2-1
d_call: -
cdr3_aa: CASSLGGGEQFF

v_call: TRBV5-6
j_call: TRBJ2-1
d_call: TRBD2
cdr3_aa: CASRYAGTSVYNEQFF

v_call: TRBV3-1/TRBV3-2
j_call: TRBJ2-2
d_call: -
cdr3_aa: CASSRTGNAGELFF

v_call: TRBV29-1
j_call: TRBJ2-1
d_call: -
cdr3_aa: CSVRGLNEQFF

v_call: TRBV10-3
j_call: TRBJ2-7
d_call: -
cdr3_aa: CAIRPSGNSYEQYF

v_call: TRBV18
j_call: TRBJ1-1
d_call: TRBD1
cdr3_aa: CASSPPETGSGGAFF

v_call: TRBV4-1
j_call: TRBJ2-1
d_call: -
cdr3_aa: CASSQVRAGTPLPLWNEQFF

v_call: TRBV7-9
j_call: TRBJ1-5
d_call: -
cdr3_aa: CASSLGQGNQPQHF

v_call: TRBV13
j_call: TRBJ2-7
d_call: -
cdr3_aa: CASSLGGTHSYEQYF